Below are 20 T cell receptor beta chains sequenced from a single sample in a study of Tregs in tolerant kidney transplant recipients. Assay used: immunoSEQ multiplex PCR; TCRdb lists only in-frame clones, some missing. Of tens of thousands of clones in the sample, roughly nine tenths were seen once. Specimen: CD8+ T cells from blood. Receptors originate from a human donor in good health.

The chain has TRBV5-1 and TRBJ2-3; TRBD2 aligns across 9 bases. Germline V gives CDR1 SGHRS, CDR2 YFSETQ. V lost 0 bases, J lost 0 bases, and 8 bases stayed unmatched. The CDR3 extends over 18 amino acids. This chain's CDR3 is CASSLASGRTTSTDTQYF. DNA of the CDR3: TGCGCCAGCAGCTTGGCGAGCGGGAGGACTACTAGCACAGATACGCAGTATTTT.

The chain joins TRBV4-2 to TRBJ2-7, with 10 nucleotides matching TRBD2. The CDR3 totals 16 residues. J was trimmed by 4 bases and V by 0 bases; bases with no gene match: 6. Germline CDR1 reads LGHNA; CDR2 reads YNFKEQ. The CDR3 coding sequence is TGTGCCAGCAGCCAAGAATCGGCTAGCGGGAGTTACGAGCAGTACTTC. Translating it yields CASSQESASGSYEQYF.

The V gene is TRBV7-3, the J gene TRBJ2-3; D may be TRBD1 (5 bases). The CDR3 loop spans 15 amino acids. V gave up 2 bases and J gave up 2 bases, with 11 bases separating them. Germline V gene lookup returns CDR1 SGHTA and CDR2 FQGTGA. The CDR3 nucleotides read TGTGCCAGCAGCTTAGTGGGGCAGTCCACAGATACGCAGTATTTT. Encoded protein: CASSLVGQSTDTQYF.

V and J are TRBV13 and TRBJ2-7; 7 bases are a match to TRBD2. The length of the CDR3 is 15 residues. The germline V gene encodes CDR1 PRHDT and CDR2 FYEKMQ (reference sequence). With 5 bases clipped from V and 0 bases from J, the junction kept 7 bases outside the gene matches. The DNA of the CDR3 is TGTGCCAGCAGCACCGGACTAGGTGCCTCCTACGAGCAGTACTTC. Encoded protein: CASSTGLGASYEQYF.

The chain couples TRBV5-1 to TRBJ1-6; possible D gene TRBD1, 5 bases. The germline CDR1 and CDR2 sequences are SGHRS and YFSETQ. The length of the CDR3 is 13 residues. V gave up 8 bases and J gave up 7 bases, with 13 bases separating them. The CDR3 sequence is CASTLGGNSPLHF. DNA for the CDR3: TGCGCCAGTACGCTCGGGGGGAATTCACCCCTCCACTTT.

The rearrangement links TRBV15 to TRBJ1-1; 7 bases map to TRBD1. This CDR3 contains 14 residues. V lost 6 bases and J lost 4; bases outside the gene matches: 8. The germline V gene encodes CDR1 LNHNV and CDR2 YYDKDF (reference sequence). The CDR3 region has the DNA TGTGCCACCAGTGTTGACAGGGAGAGCACTGAAGCTTTCTTT. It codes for CATSVDRESTEAFF.

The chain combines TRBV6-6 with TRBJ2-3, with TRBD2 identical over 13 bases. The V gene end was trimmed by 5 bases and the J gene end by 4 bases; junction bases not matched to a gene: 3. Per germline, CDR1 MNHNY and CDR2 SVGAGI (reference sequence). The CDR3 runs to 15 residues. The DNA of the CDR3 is TGTGCCAGCAGTACTAGCGGGGGGGCCCCAGATACGCAGTATTTT. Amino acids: CASSTSGGAPDTQYF.

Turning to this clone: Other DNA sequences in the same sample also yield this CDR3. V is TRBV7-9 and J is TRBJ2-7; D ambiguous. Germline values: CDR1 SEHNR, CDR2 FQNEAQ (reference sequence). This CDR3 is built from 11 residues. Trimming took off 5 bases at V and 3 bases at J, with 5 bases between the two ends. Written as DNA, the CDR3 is TGTGCCAGCAGCCTAAACTACGAGCAGTACTTC. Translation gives CASSLNYEQYF.

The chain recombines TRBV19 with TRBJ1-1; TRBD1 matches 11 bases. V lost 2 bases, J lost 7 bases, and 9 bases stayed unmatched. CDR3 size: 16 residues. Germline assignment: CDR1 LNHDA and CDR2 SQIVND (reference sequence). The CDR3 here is CASSIWTGGLVVEAFF. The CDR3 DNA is TGTGCCAGTAGTATATGGACAGGGGGCTTAGTTGTTGAAGCTTTCTTT.

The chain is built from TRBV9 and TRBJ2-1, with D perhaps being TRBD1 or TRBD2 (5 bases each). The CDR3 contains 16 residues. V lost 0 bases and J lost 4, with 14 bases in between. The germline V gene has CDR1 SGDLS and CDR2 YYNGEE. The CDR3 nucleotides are TGTGCCAGCAGCGTAGGGTTAGGGGACGAGTACAATGAGCAGTTCTTC. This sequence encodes CASSVGLGDEYNEQFF. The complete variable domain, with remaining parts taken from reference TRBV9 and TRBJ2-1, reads DSGVTQTPKHLITATGQRVTLRCSPRSGDLSVYWYQQSLDQGLQFLIQYYNGEERAKGNILERFSAQQFPDLHSELNLSSLELGDSALYFCASSVGLGDEYNEQFFGPGTRLTVL.

The CDR3 sequence: CAWRNRDRGLYNEQFF. CDR3 DNA sequence: TGTGCCTGGAGAAACCGGGACAGGGGTCTTTACAATGAGCAGTTCTTC. The chain employs TRBV30 and TRBJ2-1; 10 bases fit TRBD1. CDR3 length: 16 amino acids. Looked up from germline, CDR1 is GTSNPN and CDR2 is SVGIG (reference sequence). V lost 3 bases and J lost 4; bases outside the gene matches: 9.

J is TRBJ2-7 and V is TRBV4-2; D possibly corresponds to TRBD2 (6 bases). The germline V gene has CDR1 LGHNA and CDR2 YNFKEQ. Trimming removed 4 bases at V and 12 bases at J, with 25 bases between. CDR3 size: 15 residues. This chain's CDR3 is CASSPPTGSGLVLYF. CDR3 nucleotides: TGTGCCAGCAGCCCCCCGACTGGCTCGGGACTGGTTTTGTACTTC.

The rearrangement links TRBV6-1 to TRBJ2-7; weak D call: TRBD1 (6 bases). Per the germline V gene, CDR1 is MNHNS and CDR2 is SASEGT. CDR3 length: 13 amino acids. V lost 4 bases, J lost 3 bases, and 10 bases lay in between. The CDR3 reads CASSGTDHYEQYF. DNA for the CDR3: TGTGCCAGCAGTGGGACAGACCACTACGAGCAGTACTTC.

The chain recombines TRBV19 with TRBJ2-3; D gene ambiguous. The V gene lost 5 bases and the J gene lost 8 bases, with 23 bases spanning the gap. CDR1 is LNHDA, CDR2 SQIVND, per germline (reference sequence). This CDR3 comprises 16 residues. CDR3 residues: CASSVRIGKHTGTQYF. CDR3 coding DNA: TGTGCCAGTAGTGTACGGATTGGAAAACACACTGGTACGCAGTATTTT. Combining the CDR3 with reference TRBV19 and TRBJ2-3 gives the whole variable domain DGGITQSPKYLFRKEGQNVTLSCEQNLNHDAMYWYRQDPGQGLRLIYYSQIVNDFQKGDIAEGYSVSREKKESFPLTVTSAQKNPTAFYLCASSVRIGKHTGTQYFGPGTRLTVL.

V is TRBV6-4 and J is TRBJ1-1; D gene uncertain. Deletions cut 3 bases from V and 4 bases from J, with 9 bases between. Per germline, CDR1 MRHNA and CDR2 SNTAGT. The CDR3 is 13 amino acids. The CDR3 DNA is TGTGCCAGCAGTGAATCCCGGGTCACTGAAGCTTTCTTT. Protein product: CASSESRVTEAFF.

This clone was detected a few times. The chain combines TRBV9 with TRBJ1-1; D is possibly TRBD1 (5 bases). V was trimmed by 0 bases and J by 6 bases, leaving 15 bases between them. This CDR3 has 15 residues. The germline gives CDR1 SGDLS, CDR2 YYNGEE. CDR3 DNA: TGTGCCAGCAGCGTAGCTCAGGGTCTAGGCGCTGAAGCTTTCTTT. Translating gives CASSVAQGLGAEAFF.

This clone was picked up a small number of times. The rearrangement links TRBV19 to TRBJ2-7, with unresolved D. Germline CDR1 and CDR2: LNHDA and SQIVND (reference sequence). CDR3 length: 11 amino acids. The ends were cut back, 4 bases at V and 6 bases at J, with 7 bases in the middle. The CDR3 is CASSTSSEQYF. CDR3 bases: TGTGCCAGTAGTACTTCTAGCGAGCAGTACTTC.

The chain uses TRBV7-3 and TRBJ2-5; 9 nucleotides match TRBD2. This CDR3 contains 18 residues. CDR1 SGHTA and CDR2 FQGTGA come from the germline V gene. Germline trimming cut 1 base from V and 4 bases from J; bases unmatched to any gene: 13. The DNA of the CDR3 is TGTGCCAGCAGCTTAAAACCAGCGGGGGGCCGGAGAGGAGAGACCCAGTACTTC. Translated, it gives CASSLKPAGGRRGETQYF.

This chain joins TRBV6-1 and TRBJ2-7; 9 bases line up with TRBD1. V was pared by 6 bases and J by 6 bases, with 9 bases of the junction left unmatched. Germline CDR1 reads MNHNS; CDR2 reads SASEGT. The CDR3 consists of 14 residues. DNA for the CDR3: TGTGCCAGCAGCGGGACAGGGCTGAGATCCGAGCAGTACTTC. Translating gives CASSGTGLRSEQYF.

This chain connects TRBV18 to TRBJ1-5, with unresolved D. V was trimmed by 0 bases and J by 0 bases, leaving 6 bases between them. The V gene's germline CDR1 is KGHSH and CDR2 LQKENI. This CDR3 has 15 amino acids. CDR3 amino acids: CASSPPGFSNQPQHF. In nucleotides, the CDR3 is TGTGCCAGCTCACCACCAGGGTTTAGCAATCAGCCCCAGCATTTT.